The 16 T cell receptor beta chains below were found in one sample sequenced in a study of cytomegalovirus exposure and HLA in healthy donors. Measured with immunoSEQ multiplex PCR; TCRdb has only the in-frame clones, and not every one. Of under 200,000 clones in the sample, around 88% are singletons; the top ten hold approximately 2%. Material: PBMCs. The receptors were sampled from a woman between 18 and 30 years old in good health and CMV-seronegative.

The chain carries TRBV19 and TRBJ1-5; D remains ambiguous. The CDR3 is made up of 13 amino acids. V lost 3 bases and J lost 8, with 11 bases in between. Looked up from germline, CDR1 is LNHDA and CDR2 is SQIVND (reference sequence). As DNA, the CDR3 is TGTGCCAGTAGTATCCTAACCGGGGAGCCCCAGCATTTT. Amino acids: CASSILTGEPQHF.

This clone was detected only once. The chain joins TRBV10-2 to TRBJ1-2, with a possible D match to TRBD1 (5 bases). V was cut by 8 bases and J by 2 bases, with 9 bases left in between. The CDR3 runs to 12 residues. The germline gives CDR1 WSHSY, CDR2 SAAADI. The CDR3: CASGSGNYGYTF. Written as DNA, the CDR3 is TGCGCCAGCGGGTCAGGGAACTATGGCTACACCTTC.

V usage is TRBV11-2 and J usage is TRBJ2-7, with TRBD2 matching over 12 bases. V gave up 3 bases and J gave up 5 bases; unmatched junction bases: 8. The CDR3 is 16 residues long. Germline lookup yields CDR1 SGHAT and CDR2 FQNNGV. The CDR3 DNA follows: TGTGCCAGCAGCTTCCCACTAGCGGGAGGAGGTCACGAGCAGTACTTC. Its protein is CASSFPLAGGGHEQYF.

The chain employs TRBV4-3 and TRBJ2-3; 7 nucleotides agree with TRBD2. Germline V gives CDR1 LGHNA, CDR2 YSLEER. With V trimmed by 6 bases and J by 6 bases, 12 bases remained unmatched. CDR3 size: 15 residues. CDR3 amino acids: CASSQWAGATDTQYF. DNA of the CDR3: TGCGCCAGCAGTCAGTGGGCGGGAGCTACGGATACGCAGTATTTT.

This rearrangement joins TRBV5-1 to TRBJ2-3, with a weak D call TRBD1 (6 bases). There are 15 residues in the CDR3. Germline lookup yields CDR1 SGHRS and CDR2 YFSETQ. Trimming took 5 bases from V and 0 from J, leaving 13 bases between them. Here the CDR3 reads CASSSGGSSTDTQYF. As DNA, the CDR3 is TGCGCCAGCAGTAGTGGGGGCTCAAGCACAGATACGCAGTATTTT.

CDR3 DNA: TGTGCCAGCAGCTTGGATGGGACTCAAGACACCTTC. Protein: CASSLDGTQDTF. V is TRBV5-4 and J is TRBJ1-2; possible D gene TRBD1, 5 bases. The CDR3 is 12 amino acids. V was trimmed by 0 bases and J by 12 bases, leaving 12 bases between them. Looked up from germline, CDR1 is SGHNT and CDR2 is YYREEE (reference sequence).

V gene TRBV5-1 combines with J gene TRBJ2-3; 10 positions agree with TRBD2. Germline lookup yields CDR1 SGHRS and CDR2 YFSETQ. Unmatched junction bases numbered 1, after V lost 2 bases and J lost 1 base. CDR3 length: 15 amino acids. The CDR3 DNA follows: TGCGCCAGCAGCTTCACTAGCGGGGGCACAGATACGCAGTATTTT. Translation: CASSFTSGGTDTQYF.

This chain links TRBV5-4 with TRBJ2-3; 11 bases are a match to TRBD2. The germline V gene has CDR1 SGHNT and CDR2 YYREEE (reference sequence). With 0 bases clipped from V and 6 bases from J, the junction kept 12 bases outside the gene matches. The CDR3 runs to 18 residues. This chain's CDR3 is CASSLAGLAGGRGDTQYF. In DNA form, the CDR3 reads TGTGCCAGCAGCTTGGCCGGGCTAGCGGGGGGTCGAGGGGATACGCAGTATTTT.

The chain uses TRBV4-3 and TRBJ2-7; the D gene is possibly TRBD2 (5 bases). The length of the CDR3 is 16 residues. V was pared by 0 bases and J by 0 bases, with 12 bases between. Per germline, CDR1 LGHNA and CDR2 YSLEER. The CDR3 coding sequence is TGCGCCAGCAGCCAAGATGCGGCGGGCAGCTCCTACGAGCAGTACTTC. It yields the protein CASSQDAAGSSYEQYF.

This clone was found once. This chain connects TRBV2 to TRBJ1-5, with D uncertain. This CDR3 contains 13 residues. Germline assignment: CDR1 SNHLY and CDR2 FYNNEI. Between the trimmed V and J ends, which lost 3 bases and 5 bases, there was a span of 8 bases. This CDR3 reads CASSDIPDQPQHF. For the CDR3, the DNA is TGTGCCAGCAGTGATATCCCCGATCAGCCCCAGCATTTT. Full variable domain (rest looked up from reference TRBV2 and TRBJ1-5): EPEVTQTPSHQVTQMGQEVILRCVPISNHLYFYWYRQILGQKVEFLVSFYNNEISEKSEIFDDQFSVERPDGSNFTLKIRSTKLEDSAMYFCASSDIPDQPQHFGDGTRLSIL.

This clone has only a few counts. CDR3 DNA sequence: TGCGCCAGCAGCTTTACAGGGAACACTGAAGCTTTCTTT. Translation: CASSFTGNTEAFF. The chain carries TRBV5-1 and TRBJ1-1; tentative D call: TRBD1 (5 bases). The germline CDR1 and CDR2 sequences are SGHRS and YFSETQ. Deletions cut 2 bases from V and 1 base from J, with 6 bases between. The CDR3 extends over 13 amino acids.

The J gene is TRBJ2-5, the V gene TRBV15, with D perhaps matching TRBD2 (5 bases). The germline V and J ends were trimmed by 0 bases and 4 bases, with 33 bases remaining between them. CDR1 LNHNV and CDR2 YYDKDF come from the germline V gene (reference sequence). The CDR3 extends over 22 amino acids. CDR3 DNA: TGTGCCACCAGCAGAGATCTTGATCCCTGTAGGAGGCCCCATAATTGTCTAGAGACCCAGTACTTC. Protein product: CATSRDLDPCRRPHNCLETQYF. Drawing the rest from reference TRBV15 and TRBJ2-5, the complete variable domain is DAMVIQNPRYQVTQFGKPVTLSCSQTLNHNVMYWYQQKSSQAPKLLFHYYDKDFNNEADTPDNFQSRRPNTSFCFLDIRSPGLGDTAMYLCATSRDLDPCRRPHNCLETQYFGPGTRLLVL.

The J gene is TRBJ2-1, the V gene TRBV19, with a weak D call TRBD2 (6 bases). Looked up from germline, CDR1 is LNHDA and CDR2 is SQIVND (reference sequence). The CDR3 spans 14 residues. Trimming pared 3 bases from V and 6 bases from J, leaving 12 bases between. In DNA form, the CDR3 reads TGTGCCAGTAGTATCGGGGGTCGGGGCAATGAGCAGTTCTTC. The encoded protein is CASSIGGRGNEQFF.

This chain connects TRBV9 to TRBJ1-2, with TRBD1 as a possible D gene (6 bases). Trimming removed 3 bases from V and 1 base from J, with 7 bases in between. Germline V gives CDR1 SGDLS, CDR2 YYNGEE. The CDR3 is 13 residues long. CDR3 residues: CASSEGDNYGYTF. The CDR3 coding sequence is TGTGCCAGCAGCGAGGGGGATAACTATGGCTACACCTTC.

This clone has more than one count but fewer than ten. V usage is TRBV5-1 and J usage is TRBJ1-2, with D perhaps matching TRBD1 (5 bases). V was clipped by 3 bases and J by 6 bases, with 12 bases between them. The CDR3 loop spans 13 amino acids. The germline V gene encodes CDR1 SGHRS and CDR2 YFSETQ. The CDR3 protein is CASSWTMGDGYTF. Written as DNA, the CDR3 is TGCGCCAGCAGCTGGACTATGGGGGATGGCTACACCTTC.

This chain's CDR3 is CASSVGTGRQETQYF. CDR3 nucleotide sequence: TGTGCCAGCAGCGTCGGGACAGGTAGACAAGAGACCCAGTACTTC. This chain links TRBV21-1 with TRBJ2-5; TRBD1, the table's D call, was not compared with the DNA. TRBV21-1 is reported as a pseudogene. This CDR3 is built from 15 residues.